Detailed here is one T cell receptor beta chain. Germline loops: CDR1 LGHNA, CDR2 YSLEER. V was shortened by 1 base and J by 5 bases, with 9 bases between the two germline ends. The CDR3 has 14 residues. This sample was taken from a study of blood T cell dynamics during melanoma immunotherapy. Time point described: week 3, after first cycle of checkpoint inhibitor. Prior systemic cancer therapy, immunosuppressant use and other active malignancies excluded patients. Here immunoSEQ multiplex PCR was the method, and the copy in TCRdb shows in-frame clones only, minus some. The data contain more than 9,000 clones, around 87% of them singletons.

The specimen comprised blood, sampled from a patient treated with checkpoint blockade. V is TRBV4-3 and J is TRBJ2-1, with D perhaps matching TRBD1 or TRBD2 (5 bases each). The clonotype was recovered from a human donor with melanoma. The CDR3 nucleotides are TGCGCCAGCAGCCAAGCACTAGGGGACAATGAGCAGTTCTTC. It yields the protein CASSQALGDNEQFF.